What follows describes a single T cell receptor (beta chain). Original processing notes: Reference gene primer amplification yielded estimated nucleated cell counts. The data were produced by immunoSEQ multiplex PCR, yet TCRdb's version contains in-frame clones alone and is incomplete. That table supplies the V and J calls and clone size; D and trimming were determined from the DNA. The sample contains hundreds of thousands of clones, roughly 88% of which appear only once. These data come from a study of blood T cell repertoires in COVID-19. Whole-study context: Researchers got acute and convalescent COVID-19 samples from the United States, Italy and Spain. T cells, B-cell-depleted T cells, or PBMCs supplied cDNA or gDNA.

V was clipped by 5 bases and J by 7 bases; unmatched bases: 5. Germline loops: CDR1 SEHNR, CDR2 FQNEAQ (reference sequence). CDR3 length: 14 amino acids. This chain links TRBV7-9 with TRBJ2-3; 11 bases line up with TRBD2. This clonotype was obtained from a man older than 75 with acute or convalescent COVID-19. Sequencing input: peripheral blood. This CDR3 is CASSLSGRGNTQYF. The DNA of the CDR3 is TGTGCCAGCAGCCTTAGCGGGAGGGGAAATACGCAGTATTTT.